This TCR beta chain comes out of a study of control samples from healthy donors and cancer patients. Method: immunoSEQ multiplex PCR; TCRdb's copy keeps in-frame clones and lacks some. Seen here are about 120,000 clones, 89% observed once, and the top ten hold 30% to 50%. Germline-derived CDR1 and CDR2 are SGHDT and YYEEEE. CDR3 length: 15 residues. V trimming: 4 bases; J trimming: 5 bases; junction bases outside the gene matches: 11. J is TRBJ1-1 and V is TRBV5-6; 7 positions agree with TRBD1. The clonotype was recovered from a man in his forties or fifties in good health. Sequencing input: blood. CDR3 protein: CASSIFKGAGTEAFF. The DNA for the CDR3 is TGTGCCAGCAGCATTTTTAAGGGGGCAGGGACTGAAGCTTTCTTT.